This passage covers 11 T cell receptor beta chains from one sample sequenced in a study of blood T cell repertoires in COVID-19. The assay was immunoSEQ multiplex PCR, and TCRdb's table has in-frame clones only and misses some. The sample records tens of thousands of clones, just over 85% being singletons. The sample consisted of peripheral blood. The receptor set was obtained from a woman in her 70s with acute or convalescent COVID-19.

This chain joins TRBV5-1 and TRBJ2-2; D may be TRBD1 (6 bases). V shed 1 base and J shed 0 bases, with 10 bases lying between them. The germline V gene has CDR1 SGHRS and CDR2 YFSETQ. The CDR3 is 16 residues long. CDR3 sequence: CASSLKDRPNTGELFF. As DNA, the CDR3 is TGCGCCAGCAGCTTGAAAGACAGGCCGAACACCGGGGAGCTGTTTTTT.

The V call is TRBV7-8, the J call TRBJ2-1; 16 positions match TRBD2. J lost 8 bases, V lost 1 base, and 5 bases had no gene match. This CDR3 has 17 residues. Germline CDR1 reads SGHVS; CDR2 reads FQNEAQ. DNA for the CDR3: TGTGCCAGCAGCTTAGGCTTAGGGACTAGCGGGAGGGATGAGCAGTTCTTC. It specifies CASSLGLGTSGRDEQFF.

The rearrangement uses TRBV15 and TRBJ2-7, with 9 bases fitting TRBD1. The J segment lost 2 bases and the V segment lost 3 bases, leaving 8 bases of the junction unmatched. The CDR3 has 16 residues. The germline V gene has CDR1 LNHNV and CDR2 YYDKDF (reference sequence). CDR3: CATSRTDRGSTYEQYF. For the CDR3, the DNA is TGTGCCACCAGCAGGACGGACAGGGGCTCCACCTACGAGCAGTACTTC.

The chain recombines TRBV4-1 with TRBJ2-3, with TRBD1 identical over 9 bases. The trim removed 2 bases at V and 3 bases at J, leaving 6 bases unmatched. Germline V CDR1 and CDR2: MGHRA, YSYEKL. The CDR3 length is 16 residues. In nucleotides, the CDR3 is TGCGCCAGCAGCCAACAGCCCGGGACAGGGACAGATACGCAGTATTTT. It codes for CASSQQPGTGTDTQYF.

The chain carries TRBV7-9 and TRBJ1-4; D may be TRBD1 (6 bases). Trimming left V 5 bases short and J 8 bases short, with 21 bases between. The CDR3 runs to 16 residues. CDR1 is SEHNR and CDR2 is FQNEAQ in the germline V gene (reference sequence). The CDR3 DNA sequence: TGTGCCAGCAGCGGCCGGGACACCCTACTCGTGGAAAAACTGTTTTTT. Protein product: CASSGRDTLLVEKLFF.

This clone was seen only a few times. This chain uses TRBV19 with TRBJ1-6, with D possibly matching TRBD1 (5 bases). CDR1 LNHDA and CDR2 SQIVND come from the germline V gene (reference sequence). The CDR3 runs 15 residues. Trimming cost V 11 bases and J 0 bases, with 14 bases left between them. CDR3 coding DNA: TGTGCCTCCCAGGGTCGGAGCTCCTATAATTCACCCCTCCACTTT. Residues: CASQGRSSYNSPLHF.

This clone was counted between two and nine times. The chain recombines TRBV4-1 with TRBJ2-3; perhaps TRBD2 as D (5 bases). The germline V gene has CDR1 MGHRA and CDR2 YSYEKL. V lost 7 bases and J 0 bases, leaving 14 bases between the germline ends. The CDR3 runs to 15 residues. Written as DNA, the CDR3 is TGCGCCAGCACTAATAGCGCCTTTAGCACAGATACGCAGTATTTT. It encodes CASTNSAFSTDTQYF.

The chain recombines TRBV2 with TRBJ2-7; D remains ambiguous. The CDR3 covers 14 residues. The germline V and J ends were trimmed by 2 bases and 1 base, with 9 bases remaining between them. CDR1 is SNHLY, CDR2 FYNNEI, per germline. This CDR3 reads CASSETHSSYEQYF. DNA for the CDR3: TGTGCCAGCAGTGAAACCCACAGTTCCTACGAGCAGTACTTC.

CDR3 DNA: TGTGCCAGCAGTATAATAAGAGGGACTGAAGCTTTCTTT. Its protein is CASSIIRGTEAFF. V gene TRBV27 combines with J gene TRBJ1-1; D not resolved. The CDR3 has 13 residues. V lost 5 bases and J lost 5, with 12 bases in between. Germline CDR1 and CDR2: MNHEY and SMNVEV (reference sequence).

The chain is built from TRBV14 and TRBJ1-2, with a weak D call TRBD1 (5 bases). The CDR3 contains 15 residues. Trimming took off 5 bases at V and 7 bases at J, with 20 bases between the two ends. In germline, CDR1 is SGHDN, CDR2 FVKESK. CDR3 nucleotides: TGTGCCAGCAGCTCTCTTATGTCCGGGGGACGTGGCTACACCTTC. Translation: CASSSLMSGGRGYTF. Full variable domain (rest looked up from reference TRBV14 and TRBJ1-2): EAGVTQFPSHSVIEKGQTVTLRCDPISGHDNLYWYRRVMGKEIKFLLHFVKESKQDESGMPNNRFLAERTGGTYSTLKVQPAELEDSGVYFCASSSLMSGGRGYTFGSGTRLTVV.

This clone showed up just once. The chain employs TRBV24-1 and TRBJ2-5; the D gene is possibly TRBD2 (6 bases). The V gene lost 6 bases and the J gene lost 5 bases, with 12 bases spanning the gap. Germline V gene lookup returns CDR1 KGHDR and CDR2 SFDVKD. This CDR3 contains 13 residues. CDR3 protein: CATSSPSAETQYF. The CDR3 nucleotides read TGTGCCACCAGTTCGCCTAGCGCGGAGACCCAGTACTTC.